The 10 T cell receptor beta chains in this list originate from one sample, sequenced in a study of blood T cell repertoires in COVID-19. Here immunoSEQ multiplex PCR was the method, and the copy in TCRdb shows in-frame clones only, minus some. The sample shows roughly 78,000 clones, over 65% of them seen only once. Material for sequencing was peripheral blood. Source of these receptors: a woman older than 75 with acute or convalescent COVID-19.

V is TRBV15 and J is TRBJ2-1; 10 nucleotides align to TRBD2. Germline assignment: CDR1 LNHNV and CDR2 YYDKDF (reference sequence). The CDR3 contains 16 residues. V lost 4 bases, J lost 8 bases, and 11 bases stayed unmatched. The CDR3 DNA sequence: TGTGCCACCAGCACCCGGAGCGGGAGGGCGTTTGATGAGCAGTTCTTC. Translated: CATSTRSGRAFDEQFF.

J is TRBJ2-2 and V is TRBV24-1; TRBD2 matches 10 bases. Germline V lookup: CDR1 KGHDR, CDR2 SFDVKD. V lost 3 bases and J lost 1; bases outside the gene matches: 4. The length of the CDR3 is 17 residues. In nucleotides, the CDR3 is TGTGCCACCAGTGATCCTGGACTAGCGGAGAACACCGGGGAGCTGTTTTTT. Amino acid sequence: CATSDPGLAENTGELFF.

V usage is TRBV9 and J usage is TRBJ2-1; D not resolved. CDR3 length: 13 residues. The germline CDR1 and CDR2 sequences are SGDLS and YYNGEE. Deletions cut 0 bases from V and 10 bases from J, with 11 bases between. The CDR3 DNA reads TGTGCCAGCAGCGTAGATCACTGGGCGGAGCAGTTCTTC. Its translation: CASSVDHWAEQFF.

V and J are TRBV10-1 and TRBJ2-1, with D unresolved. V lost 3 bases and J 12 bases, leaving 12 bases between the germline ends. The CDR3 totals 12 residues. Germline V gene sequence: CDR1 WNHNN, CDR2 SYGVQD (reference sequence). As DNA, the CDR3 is TGCGCCAGCAGTGATAAGCCCACGTCGCAGTTCTTC. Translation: CASSDKPTSQFF.

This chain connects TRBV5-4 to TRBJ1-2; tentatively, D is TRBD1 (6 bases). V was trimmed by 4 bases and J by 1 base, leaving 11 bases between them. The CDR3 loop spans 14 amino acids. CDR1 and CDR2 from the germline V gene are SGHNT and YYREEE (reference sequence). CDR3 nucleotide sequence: TGTGCCAGCAGCATAGGACAGTATAACTATGGCTACACCTTC. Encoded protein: CASSIGQYNYGYTF.

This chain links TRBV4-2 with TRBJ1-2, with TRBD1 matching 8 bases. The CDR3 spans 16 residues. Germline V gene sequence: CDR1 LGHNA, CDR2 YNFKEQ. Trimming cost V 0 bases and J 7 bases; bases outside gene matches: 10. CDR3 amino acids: CASSQENSRTGFGYTF. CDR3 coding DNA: TGTGCCAGCAGCCAAGAGAATTCCCGGACAGGGTTTGGCTACACCTTC.

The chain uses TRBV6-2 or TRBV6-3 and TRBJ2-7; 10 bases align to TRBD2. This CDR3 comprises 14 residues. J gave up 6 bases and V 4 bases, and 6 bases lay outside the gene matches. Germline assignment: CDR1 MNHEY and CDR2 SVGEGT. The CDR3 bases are TGTGCCAGCAGTTCTCTAGCGGGAGCATCCGAGCAGTACTTC. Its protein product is CASSSLAGASEQYF.

The CDR3 is CASRLTDSPLHF. CDR3 sequence (DNA): TGTGCCAGCAGACTGACAGATTCACCCCTCCACTTT. This chain links TRBV2 with TRBJ1-6, with D perhaps TRBD1 (5 bases). Germline V gene data show CDR1 as SNHLY and CDR2 as FYNNEI. V lost 6 bases and J 8 bases, leaving 8 bases between the germline ends. CDR3 size: 12 residues. Based on the CDR3 plus reference TRBV2 and TRBJ1-6, the full variable domain is EPEVTQTPSHQVTQMGQEVILRCVPISNHLYFYWYRQILGQKVEFLVSFYNNEISEKSEIFDDQFSVERPDGSNFTLKIRSTKLEDSAMYFCASRLTDSPLHFGNGTRLTVT.

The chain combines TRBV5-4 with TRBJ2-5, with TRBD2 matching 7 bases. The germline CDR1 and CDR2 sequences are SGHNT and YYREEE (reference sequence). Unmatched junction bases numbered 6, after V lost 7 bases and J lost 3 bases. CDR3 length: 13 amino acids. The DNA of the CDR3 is TGTGCCAGCCAGACGGGAGGTGAAGAGACCCAGTACTTC. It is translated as CASQTGGEETQYF.

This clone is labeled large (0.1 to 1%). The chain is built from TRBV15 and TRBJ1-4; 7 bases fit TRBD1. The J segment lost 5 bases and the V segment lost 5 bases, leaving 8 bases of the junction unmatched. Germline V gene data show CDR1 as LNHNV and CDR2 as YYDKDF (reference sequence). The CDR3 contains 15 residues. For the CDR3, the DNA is TGTGCCACCAGCTCACTAGGGGGCTGGAATGAAAAACTGTTTTTT. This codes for CATSSLGGWNEKLFF.